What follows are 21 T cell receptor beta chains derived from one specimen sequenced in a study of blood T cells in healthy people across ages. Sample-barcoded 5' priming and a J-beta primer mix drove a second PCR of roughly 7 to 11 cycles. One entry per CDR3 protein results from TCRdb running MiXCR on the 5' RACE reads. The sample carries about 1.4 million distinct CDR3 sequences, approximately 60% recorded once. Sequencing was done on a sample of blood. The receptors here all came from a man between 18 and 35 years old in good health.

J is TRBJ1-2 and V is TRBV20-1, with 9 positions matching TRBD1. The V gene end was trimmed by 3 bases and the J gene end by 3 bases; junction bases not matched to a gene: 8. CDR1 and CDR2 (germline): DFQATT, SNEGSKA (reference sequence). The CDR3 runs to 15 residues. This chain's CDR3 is CSARGGTGNYYGYTF. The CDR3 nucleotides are TGCAGTGCTAGGGGCGGGACAGGGAATTACTATGGCTACACCTTC.

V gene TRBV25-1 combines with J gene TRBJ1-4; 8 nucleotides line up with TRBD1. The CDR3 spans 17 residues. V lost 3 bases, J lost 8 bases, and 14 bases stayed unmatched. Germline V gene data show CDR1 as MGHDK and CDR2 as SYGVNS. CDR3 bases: TGTGCCAGCAGTGATACTACAGCGGGACAGGATTACGAAAAACTGTTTTTT. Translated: CASSDTTAGQDYEKLFF. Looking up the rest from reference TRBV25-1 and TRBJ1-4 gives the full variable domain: EADIYQTPRYLVIGTGKKITLECSQTMGHDKMYWYQQDPGMELHLIHYSYGVNSTEKGDLSSESTVSRIRTEHFPLTLESARPSHTSQYLCASSDTTAGQDYEKLFFGSGTQLSVL.

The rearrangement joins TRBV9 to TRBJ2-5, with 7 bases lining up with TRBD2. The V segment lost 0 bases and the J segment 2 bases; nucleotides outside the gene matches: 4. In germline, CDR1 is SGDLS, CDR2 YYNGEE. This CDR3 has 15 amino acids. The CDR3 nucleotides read TGTGCCAGCAGCGTAGGTCTAGCGGAGCAAGAGACCCAGTACTTC. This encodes CASSVGLAEQETQYF.

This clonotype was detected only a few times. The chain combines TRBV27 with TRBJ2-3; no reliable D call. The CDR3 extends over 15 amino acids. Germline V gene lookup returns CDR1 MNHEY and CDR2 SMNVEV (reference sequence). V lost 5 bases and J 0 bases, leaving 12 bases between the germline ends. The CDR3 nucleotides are TGTGCCAGCAGTCCAAGACTCGTTAGCACAGATACGCAGTATTTT. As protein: CASSPRLVSTDTQYF.

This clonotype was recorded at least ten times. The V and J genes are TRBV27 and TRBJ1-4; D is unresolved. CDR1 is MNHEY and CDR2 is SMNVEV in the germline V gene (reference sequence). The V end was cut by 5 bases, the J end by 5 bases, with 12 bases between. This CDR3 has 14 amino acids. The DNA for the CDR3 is TGTGCCAGCAGTCCACCGGGAGGAAATGAAAAACTGTTTTTT. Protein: CASSPPGGNEKLFF.

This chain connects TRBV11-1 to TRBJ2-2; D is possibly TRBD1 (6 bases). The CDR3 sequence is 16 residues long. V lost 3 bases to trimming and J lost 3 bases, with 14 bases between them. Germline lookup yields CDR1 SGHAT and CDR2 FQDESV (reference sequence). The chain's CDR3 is CASSFVAGAYTGELFF. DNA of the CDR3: TGTGCCAGCAGCTTTGTAGCAGGGGCCTACACCGGGGAGCTGTTTTTT.

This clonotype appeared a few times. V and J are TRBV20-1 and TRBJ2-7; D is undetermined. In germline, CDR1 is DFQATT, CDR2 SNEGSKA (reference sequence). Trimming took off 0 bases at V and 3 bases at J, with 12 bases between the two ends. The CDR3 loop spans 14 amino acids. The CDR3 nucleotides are TGCAGTGCTAGAGATCGGATCAGGAGCTACGAGCAGTACTTC. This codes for CSARDRIRSYEQYF.

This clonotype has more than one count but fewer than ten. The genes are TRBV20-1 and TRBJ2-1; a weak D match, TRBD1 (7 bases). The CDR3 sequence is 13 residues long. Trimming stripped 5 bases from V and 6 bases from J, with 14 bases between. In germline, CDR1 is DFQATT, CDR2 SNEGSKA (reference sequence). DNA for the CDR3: TGCAGTGCTCCCAACAGGGGAGGCAATGAGCAGTTCTTC. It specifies CSAPNRGGNEQFF.

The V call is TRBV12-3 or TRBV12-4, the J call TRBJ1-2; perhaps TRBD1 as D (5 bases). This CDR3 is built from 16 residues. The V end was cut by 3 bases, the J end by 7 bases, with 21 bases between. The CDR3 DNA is TGTGCCAGCAGTTTTGTTTTAACAGGTGATCATCCTGGCTACACCTTC. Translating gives CASSFVLTGDHPGYTF.

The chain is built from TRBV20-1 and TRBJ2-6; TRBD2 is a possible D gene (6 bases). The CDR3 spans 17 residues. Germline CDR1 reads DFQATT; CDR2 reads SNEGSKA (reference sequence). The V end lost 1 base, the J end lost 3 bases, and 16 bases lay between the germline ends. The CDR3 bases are TGCAGTGCTAGAGGGGCACCGACTAGAGTTGGGGCCAACGTCCTGACTTTC. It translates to CSARGAPTRVGANVLTF.

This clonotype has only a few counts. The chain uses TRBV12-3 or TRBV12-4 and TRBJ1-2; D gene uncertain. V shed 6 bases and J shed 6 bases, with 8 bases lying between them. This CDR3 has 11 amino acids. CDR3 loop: CASRNGDGYTF. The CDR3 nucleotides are TGTGCCAGCAGGAACGGAGATGGCTACACCTTC.

The CDR3 DNA sequence: TGTGCCAGCATGCGGGAGAGCTACGGGGAGCTGTTTTTT. Translated: CASMRESYGELFF. The rearrangement uses TRBV27 and TRBJ2-2; TRBD2 matches at 7 bases. J was trimmed by 7 bases and V by 7 bases; bases with no gene match: 6. The CDR3 loop spans 13 amino acids. Looked up from germline, CDR1 is MNHEY and CDR2 is SMNVEV (reference sequence).

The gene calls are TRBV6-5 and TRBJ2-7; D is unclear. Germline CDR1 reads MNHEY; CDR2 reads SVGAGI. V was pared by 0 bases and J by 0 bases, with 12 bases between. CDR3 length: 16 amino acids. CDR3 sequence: CASSYSFERPSYEQYF. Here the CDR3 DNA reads TGTGCCAGCAGTTACTCTTTCGAGAGACCCTCCTACGAGCAGTACTTC.

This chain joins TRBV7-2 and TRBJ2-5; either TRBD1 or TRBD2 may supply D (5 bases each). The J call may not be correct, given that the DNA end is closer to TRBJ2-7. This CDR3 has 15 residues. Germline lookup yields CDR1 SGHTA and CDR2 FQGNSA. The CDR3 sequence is CASSLEAGRVGEQYF. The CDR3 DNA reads TGTGCCAGCAGCTTAGAGGCAGGGCGGGTGGGCGAGCAGTACTTC.

The CDR3 spells CASSPTGLAGSVPYNEQFF. The CDR3 DNA sequence: TGTGCCAGCAGCCCTACGGGACTAGCGGGATCTGTCCCCTACAATGAGCAGTTCTTC. The rearrangement joins TRBV12-3 or TRBV12-4 to TRBJ2-1; 13 nucleotides line up with TRBD2. Trimming cost V 6 bases and J 2 bases; bases outside gene matches: 13. The CDR3 spans 19 residues.

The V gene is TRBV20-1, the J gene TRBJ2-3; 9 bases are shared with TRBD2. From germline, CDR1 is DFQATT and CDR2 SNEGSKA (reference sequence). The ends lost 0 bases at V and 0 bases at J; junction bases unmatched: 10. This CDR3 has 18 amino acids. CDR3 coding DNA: TGCAGTGCTAGAGATGGGGGGCCTAGCGGGGTTAGCACAGATACGCAGTATTTT. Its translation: CSARDGGPSGVSTDTQYF.

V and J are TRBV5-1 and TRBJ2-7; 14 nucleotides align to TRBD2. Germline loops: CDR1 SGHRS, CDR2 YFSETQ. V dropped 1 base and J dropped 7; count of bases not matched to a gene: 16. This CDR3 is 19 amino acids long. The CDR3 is CASSLRPPGLAGGLNEQYF. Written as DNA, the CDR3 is TGCGCCAGCAGCTTGCGGCCCCCCGGACTAGCGGGAGGTCTGAATGAGCAGTACTTC.

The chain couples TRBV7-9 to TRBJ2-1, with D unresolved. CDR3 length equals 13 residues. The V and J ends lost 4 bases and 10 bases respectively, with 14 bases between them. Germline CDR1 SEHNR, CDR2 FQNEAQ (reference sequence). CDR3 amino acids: CASSSPGSYEQFF. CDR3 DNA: TGTGCCAGCAGCTCCCCGGGTTCCTACGAGCAGTTCTTC. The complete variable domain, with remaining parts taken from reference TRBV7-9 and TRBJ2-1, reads DTGVSQNPRHKITKRGQNVTFRCDPISEHNRLYWYRQTLGQGPEFLTYFQNEAQLEKSRLLSDRFSAERPKGSFSTLEIQRTEQGDSAMYLCASSSPGSYEQFFGPGTRLTVL.

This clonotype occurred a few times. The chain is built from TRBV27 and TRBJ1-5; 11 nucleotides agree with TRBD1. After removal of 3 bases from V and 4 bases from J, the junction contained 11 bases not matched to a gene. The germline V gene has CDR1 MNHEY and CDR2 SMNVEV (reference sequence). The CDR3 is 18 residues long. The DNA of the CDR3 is TGTGCCAGCAGTTTTCAAGGGACAGGGGGTAGATTAAATCAGCCCCAGCATTTT. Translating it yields CASSFQGTGGRLNQPQHF.

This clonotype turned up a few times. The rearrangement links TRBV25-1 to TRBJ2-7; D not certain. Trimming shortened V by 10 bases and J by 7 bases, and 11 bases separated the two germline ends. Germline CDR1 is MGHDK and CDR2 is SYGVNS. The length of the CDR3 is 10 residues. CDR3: CAIGGSEQYF. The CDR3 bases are TGTGCCATCGGTGGGTCAGAGCAGTACTTC.

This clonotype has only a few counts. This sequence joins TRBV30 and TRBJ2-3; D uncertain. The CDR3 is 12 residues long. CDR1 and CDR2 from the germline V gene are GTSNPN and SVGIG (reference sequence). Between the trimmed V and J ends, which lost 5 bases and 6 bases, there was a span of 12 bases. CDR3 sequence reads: CAWVAAADTQYF. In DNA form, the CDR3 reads TGTGCCTGGGTGGCTGCGGCTGATACGCAGTATTTT.